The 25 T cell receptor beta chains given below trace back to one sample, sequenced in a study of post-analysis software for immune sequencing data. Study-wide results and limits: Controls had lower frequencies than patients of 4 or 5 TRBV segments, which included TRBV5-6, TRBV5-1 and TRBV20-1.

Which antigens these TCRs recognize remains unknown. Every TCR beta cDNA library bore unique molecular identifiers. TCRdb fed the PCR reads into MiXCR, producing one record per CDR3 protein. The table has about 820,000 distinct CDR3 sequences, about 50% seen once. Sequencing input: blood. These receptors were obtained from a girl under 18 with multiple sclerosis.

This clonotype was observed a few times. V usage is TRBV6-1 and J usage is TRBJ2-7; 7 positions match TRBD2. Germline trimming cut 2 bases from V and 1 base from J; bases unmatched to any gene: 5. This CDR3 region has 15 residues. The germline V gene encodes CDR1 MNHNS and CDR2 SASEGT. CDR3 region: CASSESAGSSYEQYF. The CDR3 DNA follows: TGTGCCAGCAGTGAATCAGCGGGATCTTCCTACGAGCAGTACTTC.

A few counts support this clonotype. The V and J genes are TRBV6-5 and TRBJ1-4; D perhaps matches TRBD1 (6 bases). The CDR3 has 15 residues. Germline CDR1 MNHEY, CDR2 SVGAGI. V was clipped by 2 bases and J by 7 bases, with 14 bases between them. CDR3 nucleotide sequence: TGTGCCAGCAGTTACGAAGGGGGAGAAGGTGAAAAACTGTTTTTT. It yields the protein CASSYEGGEGEKLFF.

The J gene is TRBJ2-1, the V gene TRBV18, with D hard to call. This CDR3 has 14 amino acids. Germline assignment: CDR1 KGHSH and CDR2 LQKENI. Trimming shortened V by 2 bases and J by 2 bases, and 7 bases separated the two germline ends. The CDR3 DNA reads TGTGCCAGCTCACCAGGTCCAACCTACAATGAGCAGTTCTTC. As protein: CASSPGPTYNEQFF.

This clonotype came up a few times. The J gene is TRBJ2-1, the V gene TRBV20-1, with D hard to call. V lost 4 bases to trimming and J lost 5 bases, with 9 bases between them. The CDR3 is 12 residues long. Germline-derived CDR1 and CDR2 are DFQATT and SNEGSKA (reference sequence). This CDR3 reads CSANVLDNEQFF. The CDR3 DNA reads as TGCAGTGCTAACGTTCTAGACAATGAGCAGTTCTTC.

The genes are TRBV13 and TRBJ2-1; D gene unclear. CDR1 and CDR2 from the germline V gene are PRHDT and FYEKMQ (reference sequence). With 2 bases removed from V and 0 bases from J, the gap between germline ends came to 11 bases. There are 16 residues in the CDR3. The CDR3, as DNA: TGTGCCAGCAGCTTAAAAATTCTAAGCTCCTACAATGAGCAGTTCTTC. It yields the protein CASSLKILSSYNEQFF.

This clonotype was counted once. Here the CDR3 DNA reads TGCAGTGCTAGAGTTAGGGGGAGCAATCAGCCCCAGCATTTT. Its protein product is CSARVRGSNQPQHF. V is TRBV20-1 and J is TRBJ1-5; perhaps TRBD1 as D (6 bases). V was trimmed by 1 base and J by 1 base, leaving 8 bases between them. From germline, CDR1 is DFQATT and CDR2 SNEGSKA (reference sequence). The CDR3 spans 14 residues.

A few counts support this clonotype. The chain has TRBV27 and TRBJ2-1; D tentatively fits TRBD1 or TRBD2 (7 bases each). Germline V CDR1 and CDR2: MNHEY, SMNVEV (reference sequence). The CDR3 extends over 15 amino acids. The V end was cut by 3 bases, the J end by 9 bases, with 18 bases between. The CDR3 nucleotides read TGTGCCAGCAGTTTGGGGGGAGGGGGCCGCGGTGAGCAGTTCTTC. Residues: CASSLGGGGRGEQFF.

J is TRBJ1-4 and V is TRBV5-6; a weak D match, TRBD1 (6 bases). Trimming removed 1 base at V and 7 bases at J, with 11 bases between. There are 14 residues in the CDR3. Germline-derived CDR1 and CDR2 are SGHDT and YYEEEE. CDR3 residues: CASSLTGLREKLFF. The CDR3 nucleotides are TGTGCCAGCAGCTTGACAGGGCTGCGTGAAAAACTGTTTTTT.

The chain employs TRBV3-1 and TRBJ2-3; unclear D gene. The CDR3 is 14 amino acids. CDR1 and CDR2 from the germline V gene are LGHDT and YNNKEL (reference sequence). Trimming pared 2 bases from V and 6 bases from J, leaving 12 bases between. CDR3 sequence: CASSQFPRSDTQYF. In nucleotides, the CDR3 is TGTGCCAGCAGCCAATTTCCCCGATCGGATACGCAGTATTTT.

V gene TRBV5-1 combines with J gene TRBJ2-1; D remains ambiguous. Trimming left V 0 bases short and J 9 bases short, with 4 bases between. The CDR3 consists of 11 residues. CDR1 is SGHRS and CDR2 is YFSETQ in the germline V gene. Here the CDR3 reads CASSLASEQFF. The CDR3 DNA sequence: TGCGCCAGCAGCTTGGCGAGTGAGCAGTTCTTC.

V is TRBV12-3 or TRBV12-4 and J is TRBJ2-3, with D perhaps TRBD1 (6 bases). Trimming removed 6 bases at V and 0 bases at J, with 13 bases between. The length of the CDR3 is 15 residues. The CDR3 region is CASSAGQLSTDTQYF. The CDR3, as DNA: TGTGCCAGCAGCGCCGGACAGTTGAGCACAGATACGCAGTATTTT.

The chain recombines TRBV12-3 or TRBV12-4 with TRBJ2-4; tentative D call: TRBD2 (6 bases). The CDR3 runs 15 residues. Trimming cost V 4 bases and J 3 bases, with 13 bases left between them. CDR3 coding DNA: TGTGCCAGCAGTTCAAGCCCGCGGGGCAAAAACATTCAGTACTTC. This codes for CASSSSPRGKNIQYF.

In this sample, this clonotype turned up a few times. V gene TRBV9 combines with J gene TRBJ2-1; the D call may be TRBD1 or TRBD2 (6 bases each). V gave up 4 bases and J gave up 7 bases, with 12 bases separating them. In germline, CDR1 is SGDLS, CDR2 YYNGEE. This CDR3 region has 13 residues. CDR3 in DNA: TGTGCCAGCAGCATTCTAGGGGGGAATGAGCAGTTCTTC. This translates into CASSILGGNEQFF.

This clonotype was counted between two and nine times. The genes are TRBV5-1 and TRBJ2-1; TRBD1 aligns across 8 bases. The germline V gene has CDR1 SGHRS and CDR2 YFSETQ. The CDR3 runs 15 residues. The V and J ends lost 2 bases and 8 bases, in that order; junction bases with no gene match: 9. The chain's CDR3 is CASSFITGGYDEQFF. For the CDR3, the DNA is TGCGCCAGCAGCTTTATAACAGGGGGATACGATGAGCAGTTCTTC.

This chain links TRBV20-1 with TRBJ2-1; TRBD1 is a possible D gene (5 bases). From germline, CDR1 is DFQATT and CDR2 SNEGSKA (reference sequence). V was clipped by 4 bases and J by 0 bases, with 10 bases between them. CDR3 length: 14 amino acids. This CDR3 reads CSAKTVTSYNEQFF. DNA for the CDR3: TGCAGTGCTAAGACAGTGACCTCCTACAATGAGCAGTTCTTC.

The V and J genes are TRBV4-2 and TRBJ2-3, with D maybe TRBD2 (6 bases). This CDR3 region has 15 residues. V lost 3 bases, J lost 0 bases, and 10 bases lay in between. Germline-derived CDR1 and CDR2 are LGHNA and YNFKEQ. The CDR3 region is CASSQEGTSTDTQYF. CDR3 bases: TGTGCCAGCAGCCAGGAGGGAACTAGCACAGATACGCAGTATTTT.

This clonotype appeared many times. CDR3 protein: CASSQAEDTQYF. CDR3 DNA sequence: TGTGCCAGCAGCCAAGCTGAAGATACGCAGTATTTT. This chain uses TRBV4-2 with TRBJ2-3; D gene unclear. Trimming took 1 base from V and 5 from J, leaving 4 bases between them. CDR1 and CDR2 from the germline V gene are LGHNA and YNFKEQ. This CDR3 has 12 amino acids.

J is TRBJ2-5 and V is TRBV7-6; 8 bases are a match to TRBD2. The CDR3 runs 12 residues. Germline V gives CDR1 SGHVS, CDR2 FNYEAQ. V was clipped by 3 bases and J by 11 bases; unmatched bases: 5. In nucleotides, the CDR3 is TGTGCCAGCAGCTTCCGGGAGGGAAGGCAGTACTTC. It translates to CASSFREGRQYF.

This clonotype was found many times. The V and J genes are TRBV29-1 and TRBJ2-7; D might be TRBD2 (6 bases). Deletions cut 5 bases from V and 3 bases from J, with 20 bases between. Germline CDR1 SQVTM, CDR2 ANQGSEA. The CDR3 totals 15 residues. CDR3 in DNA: TGCAGCGTTTATTTTTCGCGGGACGGGATCTACGAGCAGTACTTC. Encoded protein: CSVYFSRDGIYEQYF.

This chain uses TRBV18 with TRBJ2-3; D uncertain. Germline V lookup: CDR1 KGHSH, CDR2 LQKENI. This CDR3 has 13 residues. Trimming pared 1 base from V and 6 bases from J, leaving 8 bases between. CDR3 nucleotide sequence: TGTGCCAGCTCACCACATCATGGGGATACGCAGTATTTT. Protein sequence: CASSPHHGDTQYF.

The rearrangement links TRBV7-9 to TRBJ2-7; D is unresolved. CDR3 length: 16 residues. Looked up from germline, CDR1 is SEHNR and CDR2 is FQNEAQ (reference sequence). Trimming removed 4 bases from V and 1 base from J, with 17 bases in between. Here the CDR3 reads CASSSPRSRGSYEQYF. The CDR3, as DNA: TGTGCCAGCAGCTCCCCGAGGTCCCGTGGATCCTACGAGCAGTACTTC.

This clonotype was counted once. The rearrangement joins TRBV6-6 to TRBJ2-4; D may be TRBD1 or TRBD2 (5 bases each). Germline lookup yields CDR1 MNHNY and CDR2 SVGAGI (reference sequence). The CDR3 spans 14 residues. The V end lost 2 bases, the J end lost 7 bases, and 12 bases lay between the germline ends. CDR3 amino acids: CASSYGGPTNIQYF. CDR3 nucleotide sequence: TGTGCCAGCAGTTACGGGGGTCCGACGAACATTCAGTACTTC.

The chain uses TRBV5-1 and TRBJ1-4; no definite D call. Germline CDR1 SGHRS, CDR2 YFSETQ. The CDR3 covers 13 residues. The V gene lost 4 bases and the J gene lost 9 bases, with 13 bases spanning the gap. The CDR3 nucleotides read TGCGCCAGCAGCCCGGTTCCAGAGAAAAAACTGTTTTTT. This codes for CASSPVPEKKLFF.

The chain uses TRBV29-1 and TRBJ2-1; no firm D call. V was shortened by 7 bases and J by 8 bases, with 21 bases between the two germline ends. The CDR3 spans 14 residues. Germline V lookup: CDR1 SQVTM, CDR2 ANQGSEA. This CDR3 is CSALGWLVIDEQFF. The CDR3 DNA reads TGCAGCGCCCTTGGGTGGTTAGTCATCGATGAGCAGTTCTTC.

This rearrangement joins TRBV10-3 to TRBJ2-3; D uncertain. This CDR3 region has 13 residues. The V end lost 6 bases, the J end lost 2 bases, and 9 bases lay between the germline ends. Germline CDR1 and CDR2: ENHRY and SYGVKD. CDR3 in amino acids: CAIRTENTDTQYF. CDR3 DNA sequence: TGTGCCATCAGAACAGAGAACACAGATACGCAGTATTTT.